One and the same sample provided the 4 T cell receptor beta chains below, sequenced in a study of cytomegalovirus exposure and HLA in healthy donors. Use of 60 Vbeta and 13 Jbeta primers characterized the PCR. Profiling relied on immunoSEQ multiplex PCR, and the TCRdb table lists in-frame clones only, not all of them. The data show roughly 200,000 clones, 76% seen once. The sample taken for sequencing was PBMCs. The source is a man between 18 and 29 years old in good health and CMV-seronegative.

The genes are TRBV5-4 and TRBJ1-1; TRBD1 might be the D (5 bases). The CDR3 is 15 residues long. Germline assignment: CDR1 SGHNT and CDR2 YYREEE (reference sequence). The V and J ends lost 0 bases and 3 bases respectively, with 12 bases between them. The CDR3 region has the DNA TGTGCCAGCAGCTTGGGGGGGAGGGGTCACACTGAAGCTTTCTTT. It translates to CASSLGGRGHTEAFF.

V gene TRBV21-1 combines with J gene TRBJ2-7; the table gives TRBD1 as D, unverified against the DNA. TRBV21-1 is a pseudogene locus. The CDR3 is 16 amino acids. CDR3 region: CASKRRQGGGDYEQYF. The DNA of the CDR3 is TGTGCCAGTAAGAGGCGACAGGGTGGGGGCGACTACGAGCAGTACTTC.

The V call is TRBV7-8, the J call TRBJ2-1; no reliable D call. Germline loops: CDR1 SGHVS, CDR2 FQNEAQ. V shed 2 bases and J shed 9 bases, with 5 bases lying between them. This CDR3 spans 11 amino acids. The CDR3 sequence is CASSLTSEQFF. The CDR3 DNA reads TGTGCCAGCAGCTTAACGAGTGAGCAGTTCTTC.

This sequence joins TRBV19 and TRBJ1-2; no reliable D call. V lost 3 bases and J 2 bases, leaving 13 bases between the germline ends. The CDR3 covers 15 residues. CDR1 and CDR2 from the germline V gene are LNHDA and SQIVND (reference sequence). CDR3 sequence (DNA): TGTGCCAGTAGTATCCAGATCGGGTCGAACTATGGCTACACCTTC. Its protein is CASSIQIGSNYGYTF.